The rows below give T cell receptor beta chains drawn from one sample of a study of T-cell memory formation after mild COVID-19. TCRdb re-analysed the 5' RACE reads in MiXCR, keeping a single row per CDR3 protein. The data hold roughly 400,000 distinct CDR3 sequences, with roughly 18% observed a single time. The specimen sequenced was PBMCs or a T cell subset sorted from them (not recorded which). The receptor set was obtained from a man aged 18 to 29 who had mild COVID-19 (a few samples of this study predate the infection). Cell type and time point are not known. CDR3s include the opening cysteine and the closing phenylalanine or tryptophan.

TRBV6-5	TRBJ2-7	CATRPDRAGEQYF
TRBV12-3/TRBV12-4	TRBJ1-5	CASRKGHLNQPQHF
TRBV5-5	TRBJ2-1	CASSLGLPTAIGRYNEQFF
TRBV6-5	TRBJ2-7	CASNNKGYEQYF
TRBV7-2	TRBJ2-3	CASSLGWMSDTQYF
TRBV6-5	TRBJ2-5	CASSYRRAAQETQYF
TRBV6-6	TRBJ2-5	CASSYSASAIPETQYF
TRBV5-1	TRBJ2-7	CASSLAKGDSFSSYEQYF
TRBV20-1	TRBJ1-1	CSARDPEPGDTEAFF
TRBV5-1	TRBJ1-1	CASSGLGTGNPEAFF
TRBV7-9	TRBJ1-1	CASSMGQVNTEAFF
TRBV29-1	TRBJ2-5	CSVKGRPKETQYF
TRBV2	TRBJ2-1	CASSSGGAIWDEQFF
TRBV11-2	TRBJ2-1	CASSFDGRLAGVPDREQFF
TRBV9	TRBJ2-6	CASSFSGRRVSGANVLTF
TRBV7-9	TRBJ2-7	CASSLDRDSHEQYF
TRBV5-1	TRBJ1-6	CASRDGSDNSPLHF
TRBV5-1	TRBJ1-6	CASSLKGRNSPLHF
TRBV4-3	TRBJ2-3	CASSQDALSDTQYF
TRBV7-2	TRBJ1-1	CASSLMSTDLTAFF
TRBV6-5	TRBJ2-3	CASSRGAWDTQYF
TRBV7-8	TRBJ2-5	CASSLPRQDSQYF
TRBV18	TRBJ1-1	CASSPPGLGRRNTEAFF
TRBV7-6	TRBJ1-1	CASSLGFRGRDTEAFF
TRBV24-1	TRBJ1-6	CATSRGNSPLHF
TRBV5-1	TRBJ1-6	CASRWASSYNSPLHF
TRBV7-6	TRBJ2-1	CASSYGGAAYNEQFF
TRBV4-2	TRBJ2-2	CASSQVLRTGELFF
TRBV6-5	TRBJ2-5	CASSSTRQETQYF
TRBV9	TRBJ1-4	CASSVGQSNEKLFF
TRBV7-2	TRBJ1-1	CASSLASDSPEAFF
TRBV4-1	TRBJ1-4	CASGQGEEKLFF